Listed below are T cell receptor beta chains from one sample, sequenced in a study of cytomegalovirus exposure and HLA in healthy donors. Repertoires were generated with immunoSEQ multiplex PCR, while TCRdb's copy carries only in-frame clones and drops some. The sample lists about 240,000 clones; approximately 85% were seen once. The material sequenced was PBMCs. These receptors came from a girl aged 2-10 years in good health and CMV-seronegative. CDR3s include the opening cysteine and the closing phenylalanine or tryptophan. Fields, in order: V gene, J gene, CDR3 protein.

>TRBV13|TRBJ2-1
CASSLDRAGEQFF
>TRBV7-9|TRBJ1-4
CASSVGGSTEKLFF
>TRBV7-8|NA
CASSLALDYTYEQYF
>TRBV9|TRBJ1-1
CASTLRGDGGLTEAFF
>TRBV9|TRBJ2-2
CASSVAVPGELFF
>TRBV5-1|TRBJ2-2
CASSLGQGAGELFF
>TRBV10-2|TRBJ1-5
CASSVLSNQPQHF
>TRBV7-9|TRBJ1-2
CASSLAGGYGYTF
>TRBV6-1|TRBJ1-2
CASSLDRMIHGYTF
>TRBV16|TRBJ1-2
CASSPGTVYGYTF
>TRBV5-5|TRBJ2-3
CASSLDRPSTDTQYF
>TRBV5-1|TRBJ1-4
CASSLDGRDEKLFF
>TRBV9|TRBJ2-3
CASSALGGGHRGTDTQYF
>TRBV14|TRBJ1-6
CASSQLRGYSPLHF
>TRBV30|TRBJ2-1
CAWIPSSYYNEQFF
>TRBV7-2|TRBJ2-5
CASNKRSAGEETQYF
>TRBV27|TRBJ2-5
CASSLSPDQETQYF
>TRBV7-9|TRBJ2-7
CASTELEQQGSYEQYF
>TRBV30|TRBJ2-5
CAWSPSETQYF
>TRBV2|TRBJ2-4
CASLAGLAKNIQYF
>TRBV7-3|TRBJ2-5
CASSLTGGGAWETQYF
>TRBV5-1|TRBJ2-3
CASSLGTSGGQDTQYF
>TRBV10-3|TRBJ2-1
CAISESLDSSYNEQFF
>TRBV27|TRBJ1-1
CASSLSRLFNTEAFF
>TRBV14|TRBJ2-1
CASSQAGRGSNEQFF
>TRBV9|TRBJ2-3
CASTRGTDTQYF
>TRBV9|TRBJ2-7
CASSPATGGQVEQYF
>TRBV6-6|TRBJ2-5
CASSHYGQIGQETQYF
>TRBV5-1|TRBJ2-3
CASSGAGDPTDTQYF
>TRBV7-6|TRBJ2-2
CASSLGTSGNTGELFF